These T cell receptor beta chains were read from a single sample in a study of T cells after yellow fever vaccination. Via MiXCR, TCRdb re-called the 5' RACE reads, giving one row per CDR3 protein. The sample records approximately 260,000 distinct CDR3 sequences, approximately 5.2% being singletons. The source was CD4+ T cells sorted from PBMCs, collected on the day of the yellow fever booster vaccination. Receptors were obtained from a man between 18 and 35 years old who received the YFV17D yellow fever vaccine. The CDR3 runs from the conserved cysteine through the conserved F or W. A D gene is named only where the DNA matches it firmly. Not all rows give a size; the values are once, few, many and, for expanded clones, a class.

d_gene,j_gene,v_gene,abundance,CDR3aa,CDR3nt
TRBD2,TRBJ2-1,TRBV28,many,CASSYSGGAGNEQFF,TGTGCCAGCAGCTATAGCGGGGGGGCTGGTAATGAGCAGTTCTTC
NA,TRBJ1-2,TRBV5-1,NA,CASSGVPEGRKGF,TGCGCCAGCAGCGGCGTCCCGGAGGGGAGGAAGGGTTTC
NA,TRBJ1-1,TRBV4-3,many,CASSQDNVRNTEAFF,TGCGCCAGCAGCCAAGATAATGTCAGGAACACTGAAGCTTTCTTT
NA,TRBJ2-2,TRBV7-9,few,CASSSAGISSNTGELFF,TGTGCCAGCAGCTCTGCAGGGATTTCTTCGAACACCGGGGAGCTGTTTTTT
NA,TRBJ1-6,TRBV4-1,few,CASSQEVTGDSPLHF,TGCGCCAGCAGCCAAGAGGTGACAGGAGATTCACCCCTCCACTTT
NA,TRBJ1-6,TRBV6-6,few,CASSYSDSPLHF,TGTGCCAGCAGTTACTCTGACTCACCCCTCCACTTT
NA,TRBJ1-1,TRBV3-2,NA,CASSRADRRSTEAFF,TGTGCCAGCAGCCGGGCGGATAGGAGATCGACTGAAGCTTTCTTT
NA,TRBJ2-7,TRBV4-2,many,CASSQVGGGILSYEQYF,TGTGCCAGCAGCCAAGTTGGTGGCGGGATCCTCTCCTACGAGCAGTACTTC
TRBD2,TRBJ2-5,TRBV29-1,many,CSGARPGLAGEETQYF,TGCAGCGGGGCAAGGCCGGGACTAGCGGGGGAGGAGACCCAGTACTTC
NA,TRBJ2-5,TRBV20-1,few,CSAGDLGAETQYF,TGCAGTGCTGGAGATCTGGGGGCGGAGACCCAGTACTTC
NA,TRBJ2-7,TRBV7-3,NA,CASSLFPSNSYEQYF,TGTGCCAGCAGCTTATTTCCCTCGAACTCCTACGAGCAGTACTTC
TRBD1,TRBJ1-1,TRBV11-1,few,CASSPLTGGITEAFF,TGTGCCAGCAGCCCCCTGACAGGGGGCATCACTGAAGCTTTCTTT
TRBD2,TRBJ2-3,TRBV27,many,CASMNGGIGPSTDTQYF,TGTGCCAGCATGAACGGGGGGATCGGGCCTAGCACAGATACGCAGTATTTT
NA,TRBJ1-2,TRBV3-1,NA,CASSYVTFNYGYTF,TGTGCCAGCAGTTACGTCACGTTTAACTATGGCTACACCTTC
NA,TRBJ1-2,TRBV12-3/TRBV12-4,many,CASSLLRSSYGYTF,TGTGCCAGCAGTTTGCTCCGCAGCTCCTATGGCTACACCTTC
TRBD2,TRBJ2-1,TRBV2,few,CASSTPGLAIFLYNEQFF,TGTGCCAGCAGTACTCCGGGACTAGCGATCTTCCTCTACAATGAGCAGTTCTTC
NA,TRBJ2-2,TRBV5-1,many,CASSLAWTGELFF,TGCGCCAGCAGCTTGGCATGGACCGGGGAGCTGTTTTTT
TRBD1,TRBJ2-5,TRBV20-1,few,CSALTGFQETQYF,TGCAGTGCTTTGACAGGGTTCCAAGAGACCCAGTACTTC
TRBD1,TRBJ2-3,TRBV28,NA,CASSLSQGAGGTDTQYF,TGTGCCAGCAGTTTATCCCAGGGGGCTGGAGGCACAGATACGCAGTATTTT
NA,TRBJ2-2,TRBV7-2,many,CASRPGQNTGELFF,TGTGCCAGCAGACCGGGGCAGAACACCGGGGAGCTGTTTTTT
NA,TRBJ2-4,TRBV7-2,NA,CATTTGWGSEAKNIQYF,TGTGCCACCACGACTGGCTGGGGGAGCGAGGCCAAAAACATTCAGTACTTC
NA,TRBJ2-3,TRBV12-3/TRBV12-4,few,CASSRYAQSTDTQYF,TGTGCCAGCAGCCGATATGCCCAGAGCACAGATACGCAGTATTTT
TRBD2,TRBJ2-1,TRBV18,NA,CASSPLPTSGGHNEQFF,TGTGCCAGCTCACCACTTCCGACTAGCGGGGGGCACAATGAGCAGTTCTTC
NA,TRBJ2-5,TRBV5-4,few,CASSLANTETQYF,TGTGCCAGCAGCTTGGCTAACACGGAGACCCAGTACTTC
NA,TRBJ1-1,TRBV7-8,NA,CASSSRMDTEAFF,TGTGCCAGCAGCTCAAGGATGGACACTGAAGCTTTCTTT
TRBD1,TRBJ2-2,TRBV6-1,few,CASLRTGNTGELFF,TGTGCCAGTCTCCGGACAGGGAACACCGGGGAGCTGTTTTTT
TRBD1,TRBJ1-1,TRBV6-2/TRBV6-3,NA,CASTDWTGGRTEAFF,TGTGCCAGCACCGACTGGACAGGTGGGAGGACTGAAGCTTTCTTT
TRBD2,TRBJ2-2,TRBV3-1,NA,CASSPWGGTGELFF,TGTGCCAGCAGCCCCTGGGGGGGCACCGGGGAGCTGTTTTTT
TRBD2,TRBJ2-5,TRBV7-3,NA,CASRSGGPVETQYF,TGTGCCAGCAGGAGCGGGGGCCCAGTGGAGACCCAGTACTTC
NA,TRBJ2-1,TRBV20-1,many,CSARDGLDTNEQFF,TGCAGTGCTAGAGATGGGCTGGACACCAATGAGCAGTTCTTC
NA,TRBJ2-7,TRBV4-1,many,CASSQPGQLGYEQYF,TGCGCCAGCAGCCAACCAGGACAGTTGGGCTACGAGCAGTACTTC
NA,TRBJ1-5,TRBV12-3/TRBV12-4,few,CASSSSVAHSNQPQHF,TGTGCCAGCAGTTCGTCGGTGGCCCATAGCAATCAGCCCCAGCATTTT
NA,TRBJ2-3,TRBV18,few,CASSRSTSTDTQYF,TGTGCCAGCTCACGATCGACTAGCACAGATACGCAGTATTTT
TRBD2,TRBJ2-5,TRBV3-1,few,CASSQVWASGAAGKTQYF,TGTGCCAGCAGCCAAGTGTGGGCTAGCGGGGCAGCGGGGAAGACCCAGTACTTC
NA,TRBJ2-3,TRBV18,NA,CASSPFEARTDTQYF,TGTGCCAGCTCACCATTCGAAGCCCGCACAGATACGCAGTATTTT
TRBD1,TRBJ2-7,TRBV7-2,few,CASSPQQGAHEQYF,TGTGCCAGCAGCCCACAACAGGGGGCTCACGAGCAGTACTTC
NA,TRBJ2-5,TRBV27,NA,CASSLGRQTTQYF,TGTGCCAGCAGTTTGGGCAGACAAACGACCCAGTACTTC
TRBD2,TRBJ2-5,TRBV7-2,NA,CASSDPSGAIETQYF,TGTGCCAGCAGCGACCCGAGCGGGGCAATAGAGACCCAGTACTTC
NA,TRBJ1-2,TRBV4-2,few,CASSQDGGGKGYGYTF,TGTGCCAGCAGCCAAGACGGTGGAGGGAAGGGCTATGGCTACACCTTC
NA,TRBJ1-1,TRBV4-3,NA,CASSQDLTFTPTEAFF,TGCGCCAGCAGCCAAGATCTGACATTCACTCCCACTGAAGCTTTCTTT
NA,TRBJ1-2,TRBV28,few,CASRPTVLYGYTF,TGTGCCAGCAGACCGACCGTACTCTATGGCTACACCTTC
TRBD2,TRBJ2-3,TRBV12-3/TRBV12-4,NA,CASSWGLAGGTAQYF,TGTGCCAGCAGTTGGGGACTAGCGGGGGGGACCGCGCAGTATTTT
TRBD2,TRBJ2-7,TRBV25-1,few,CASSEGASGGDGEQYF,TGTGCCAGCAGTGAAGGGGCTAGCGGGGGGGACGGCGAGCAGTACTTC
NA,TRBJ2-3,TRBV13,many,CASSYGSLDTQYF,TGTGCCAGCAGCTACGGCAGTTTAGATACGCAGTATTTT
NA,TRBJ1-2,TRBV6-4,NA,CASSAYLNYGYTF,TGTGCCAGCAGTGCCTATTTAAACTATGGCTACACCTTC
NA,TRBJ1-2,TRBV6-5,NA,CASSLLGGRGYTF,TGTGCCAGCAGTTTGCTGGGGGGACGGGGCTACACCTTC
NA,TRBJ2-3,TRBV18,NA,CASSPPLRGGTDTQYF,TGTGCCAGCTCACCACCCTTACGTGGGGGCACAGATACGCAGTATTTT
NA,TRBJ2-1,TRBV3-1,few,CASTSLKSSYNEQFF,TGTGCCAGCACCTCACTCAAGTCCTCCTACAATGAGCAGTTCTTC
NA,TRBJ1-1,TRBV6-6,few,CASSYPGQGRKGEAFF,TGTGCCAGCAGTTACCCCGGGCAGGGGAGGAAGGGTGAAGCTTTCTTT
NA,TRBJ2-5,TRBV5-6,NA,CASSPRWGRQETQYF,TGTGCCAGCAGTCCTCGGTGGGGGAGACAAGAGACCCAGTACTTC
NA,TRBJ1-1,TRBV20-1,many,CSAGRRANTEAFF,TGCAGTGCGGGGCGTAGAGCGAACACTGAAGCTTTCTTT